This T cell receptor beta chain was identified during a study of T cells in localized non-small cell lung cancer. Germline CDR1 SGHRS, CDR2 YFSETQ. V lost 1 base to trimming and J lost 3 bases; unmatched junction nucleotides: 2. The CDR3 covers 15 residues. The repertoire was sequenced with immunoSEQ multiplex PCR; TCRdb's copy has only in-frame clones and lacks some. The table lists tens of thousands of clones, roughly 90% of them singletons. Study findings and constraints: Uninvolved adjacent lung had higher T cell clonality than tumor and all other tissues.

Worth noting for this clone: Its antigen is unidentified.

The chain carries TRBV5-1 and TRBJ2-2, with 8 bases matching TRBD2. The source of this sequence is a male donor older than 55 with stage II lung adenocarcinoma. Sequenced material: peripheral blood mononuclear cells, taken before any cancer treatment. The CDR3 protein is CASSLPGGDTGELFF. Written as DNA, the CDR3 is TGCGCCAGCAGCTTGCCGGGAGGGGACACCGGGGAGCTGTTTTTT.